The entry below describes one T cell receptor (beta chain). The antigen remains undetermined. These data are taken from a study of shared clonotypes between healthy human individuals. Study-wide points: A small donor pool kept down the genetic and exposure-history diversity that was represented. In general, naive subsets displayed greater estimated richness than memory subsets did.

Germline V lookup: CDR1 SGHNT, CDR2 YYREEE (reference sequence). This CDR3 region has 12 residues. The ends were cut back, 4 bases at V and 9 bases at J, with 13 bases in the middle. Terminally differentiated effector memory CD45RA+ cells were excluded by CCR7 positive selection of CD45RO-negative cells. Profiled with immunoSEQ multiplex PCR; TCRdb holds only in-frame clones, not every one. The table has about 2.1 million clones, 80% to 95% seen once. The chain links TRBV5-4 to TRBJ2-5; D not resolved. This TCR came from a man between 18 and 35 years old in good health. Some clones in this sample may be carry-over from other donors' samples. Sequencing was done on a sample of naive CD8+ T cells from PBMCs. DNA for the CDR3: TGTGCCAGCAGCATAGGCCGTGGGTCCCAGTACTTC. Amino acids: CASSIGRGSQYF.